This T cell receptor (beta chain) was recorded in a study of T cells after yellow fever vaccination (dated by TCRdb to about 2019). Looking at the study overall: Libraries from fractions with low cell numbers were prepared with the SMART-Seq v4 Ultra Low Input RNA kit. To follow T-cell clones before and after both primary and booster YFV17D yellow fever vaccination, bulk TCR alpha and beta repertoires underwent longitudinal sequencing. Two healthy male donors made up the cohort, one aged 18 to 30 years and the other aged 30 to 40 years. Blood was drawn at multiple timepoints before and after primary and secondary immunization, with bulk PBMC replicates and cell subsets isolated.

The treatment or condition label, read with the paper, signifies: live attenuated yellow fever vaccine strain. Two biological replicates of bulk PBMCs were collected at each blood-draw timepoint. PBMCs were isolated from peripheral blood using a standard Ficoll-Paque protocol. RNA was extracted with TriZol from bulk PBMCs, CD4 and CD8 fractions, and dextramer-positive and dextramer-negative fractions. TCRdb lists the instrument as Illumina NovaSeq 6000. Synthesis of TCR cDNA relied on 5'RACE template switching, a step that introduced a universal primer site along with unique molecular identifiers. cDNA synthesis was primed from both the TCR alpha and TCR beta constant segments. Libraries were amplified in two PCR steps, with sample barcodes and sequencing adapters added in the second step. Sequencing of libraries was performed on Illumina HiSeq 2500 (2x100 bp) or NovaSeq (2x150 bp). In the authors' own workflow: MIGEC was used to demultiplex reads and collapse the reads into UMI consensus sequences, and MiXCR was used for V(D)J alignment. Vaccine-responding clonotypes were defined with edgeR using replicate PBMC samples, requiring FDR below 0.01 and a log2 fold change above 5 up to day 15. Each bulk clonotype received a CD4 or CD8 identity based on whether the sequenced CD4 or CD8 repertoire contained that clonotype at higher abundance. TCRdb reprocessed the public reads (quality trimming at Q25 with fastp, clone calling with MiXCR) and kept in-frame beta chains. Identical CDR3 protein sequences are pooled into one entry, listed with their most common genes and DNA. TCRdb, rather than the study authors, made the V and J calls. The sample includes 300,000 to 350,000 distinct CDR3 sequences, with around 4.5% observed a single time. Clones ranked in the top ten supply roughly a fifth of the sample.

This clonotype was observed at least ten times. Its target antigen remains unknown. It has no much larger one-base neighbor in the sample; base qualities were not kept. Study-wide findings and limitations: After the booster, most clones that had expanded after primary vaccination were detected again (over 95% of CD4 and around 88% of CD8), suggesting broad maintenance of memory. A small share of clonotypes occurred in both CD4 and CD8 compartments, likely arising from convergent recombination. Because the study included only a couple of donors, the extent to which the findings can be generalized is limited. Computational filtering was required because FACS-sorted repertoires could contain abundant contaminating clonotypes from the bulk population. Compared with the primary T-cell response, the secondary T-cell response was weaker but faster, peaking on day 5 rather than day 15.

The CDR3 spans 14 residues, from the cysteine through the phenylalanine. Just the 42-base CDR3 DNA is kept, in frame starting at base 1. CDR1 is given as LGHNA and CDR2 as YSLEER, both from the germline V gene. At the junction V is shortened by 2 bases and J by 5 bases; bases outside the gene matches: 5. The source of this sequence is a man younger than 35 who received the YFV17D yellow fever vaccine. This sequence uses TRBV4-3 and TRBJ1-2; TRBD1 agrees with 7 junctional bases. The material sequenced was PBMCs, taken 15 days after the yellow fever booster vaccination. The CDR3 here reads CASSQRDRDYGYTF. The nucleotide sequence is TGCGCCAGCAGCCAACGTGACAGGGATTATGGCTACACCTTC.